The T cell receptor (beta chain) under discussion was sequenced for a study of control samples from healthy donors and cancer patients. Here immunoSEQ multiplex PCR was the method, and the copy in TCRdb shows in-frame clones only, minus some. This sample has some 120,000 clones, with over 80% found just once. V was trimmed by 6 bases and J by 5 bases, leaving 17 bases between them. Germline assignment: CDR1 SGHNT and CDR2 YYREEE (reference sequence). The CDR3 is made up of 14 amino acids. The chain has TRBV5-4 and TRBJ2-5; no clear D gene. This clonotype was sampled from a man older than 75 with head and neck cancer. Sequencing was done on a sample of PBMCs. The CDR3 DNA is TGTGCCAGCACCGCCGACTCTTCCGGGGAGACCCAGTACTTC. Encoded protein: CASTADSSGETQYF.